Below, 30 T cell receptor beta chains from the same sample are listed, as sequenced in a study of long-term antiretroviral therapy in people with HIV. Assay version v3.0 of immunoSEQ was used, and it was run at survey level. Here immunoSEQ multiplex PCR was the method, and the copy in TCRdb shows in-frame clones only, minus some. The sample yields approximately 17,000 clones, around 74% seen once. The sequencing here drew on unsorted PBMCs, taken 2.5 years before starting antiretroviral therapy. The receptors were gathered from a woman in her fifties or sixties with HIV.

The chain links TRBV27 to TRBJ2-5; D is perhaps TRBD1 (6 bases). This CDR3 spans 13 amino acids. The ends were cut back, 6 bases at V and 3 bases at J, with 11 bases in the middle. Germline loops: CDR1 MNHEY, CDR2 SMNVEV (reference sequence). DNA for the CDR3: TGTGCCAGCAGCCAAAACAGGGAAGAGACCCAGTACTTC. Translating it yields CASSQNREETQYF.

The chain couples TRBV7-2 to TRBJ2-1; no reliable D call. The germline V gene has CDR1 SGHTA and CDR2 FQGNSA. Trimming shortened V by 5 bases and J by 6 bases, and 5 bases separated the two germline ends. There are 11 residues in the CDR3. As DNA, the CDR3 is TGTGCCAGCAGCCTCCTCAATGAGCAGTTCTTC. Translation gives CASSLLNEQFF. The full variable domain, completed using reference TRBV7-2 and TRBJ2-1, is GAGVSQSPSNKVTEKGKDVELRCDPISGHTALYWYRQSLGQGLEFLIYFQGNSAPDKSGLPSDRFSAERTGGSVSTLTIQRTQQEDSAVYLCASSLLNEQFFGPGTRLTVL.

This sequence joins TRBV28 and TRBJ2-7; TRBD1 is a possible D gene (6 bases). V lost 6 bases to trimming and J lost 0 bases, with 15 bases between them. In germline, CDR1 is MDHEN, CDR2 SYDVKM. This CDR3 region has 15 residues. The CDR3 region is CASRKLTGNSYEQYF. The DNA of the CDR3 is TGTGCCAGCAGGAAATTGACAGGTAACTCCTACGAGCAGTACTTC.

The chain joins TRBV19 to TRBJ1-6; 9 bases line up with TRBD1. This CDR3 is built from 14 residues. The germline V gene encodes CDR1 LNHDA and CDR2 SQIVND (reference sequence). The V segment lost 3 bases and the J segment 12 bases; nucleotides outside the gene matches: 6. CDR3 in amino acids: CASSIWDRDLPLHF. The CDR3 DNA sequence: TGTGCCAGTAGTATTTGGGACAGGGACTTACCCCTCCACTTT.

This clone came up a few times. V usage is TRBV19 and J usage is TRBJ1-2, with D possibly being TRBD1 (6 bases). Trimming took 2 bases from V and 0 from J, leaving 13 bases between them. The length of the CDR3 is 16 residues. Germline V gene sequence: CDR1 LNHDA, CDR2 SQIVND (reference sequence). The DNA of the CDR3 is TGTGCCAGTAGTATAAGGGGGGACATCACTAACTATGGCTACACCTTC. Translated: CASSIRGDITNYGYTF.

The genes are TRBV11-3 and TRBJ2-7; D is ambiguous. Trimming shortened V by 5 bases and J by 7 bases, and 12 bases separated the two germline ends. CDR3 size: 12 residues. Germline CDR1 is SGHNT and CDR2 is YENEEA. CDR3 nucleotide sequence: TGTGCCAGCAGCGACGGGCCCGGGGAGCAGTACTTC. Amino acid sequence: CASSDGPGEQYF.

This chain links TRBV6-1 with TRBJ1-1; D remains ambiguous. Germline CDR1 MNHNS, CDR2 SASEGT. The CDR3 loop spans 12 amino acids. V was clipped by 6 bases and J by 5 bases, with 10 bases between them. The CDR3 region has the DNA TGTGCCAGCAGGATGACGGGAACTGAAGCTTTCTTT. It translates to CASRMTGTEAFF.

The chain uses TRBV7-9 and TRBJ2-3; possible D gene TRBD1, 6 bases. This CDR3 comprises 14 residues. Deletions cut 2 bases from V and 4 bases from J, with 10 bases between. The germline V gene encodes CDR1 SEHNR and CDR2 FQNEAQ (reference sequence). The CDR3 DNA reads TGTGCCAGCAGCTTAACTGGGGGCGCAGATACGCAGTATTTT. Translated: CASSLTGGADTQYF.

As concerns this clone: This sample includes further DNA sequences coding for the same CDR3. The chain couples TRBV7-9 to TRBJ2-5; 8 nucleotides align to TRBD1. Germline V gives CDR1 SEHNR, CDR2 FQNEAQ (reference sequence). This CDR3 spans 14 amino acids. V lost 3 bases, J lost 3 bases, and 3 bases stayed unmatched. CDR3 sequence: CASSLETGEETQYF. The CDR3 DNA reads as TGTGCCAGCAGCTTGGAGACAGGGGAAGAGACCCAGTACTTC.

This chain joins TRBV5-6 and TRBJ1-1; 7 bases agree with TRBD1. After removal of 4 bases from V and 1 base from J, the junction contained 7 bases not matched to a gene. The CDR3 is 15 residues long. Germline values: CDR1 SGHDT, CDR2 YYEEEE. The DNA of the CDR3 is TGTGCCAGCAGCGTCAGGGGGAGGACGAACACTGAAGCTTTCTTT. Translating gives CASSVRGRTNTEAFF.

The chain links TRBV7-9 to TRBJ1-3; D not resolved. The CDR3 length is 15 residues. Germline V gene lookup returns CDR1 SEHNR and CDR2 FQNEAQ (reference sequence). Trimming stripped 5 bases from V and 4 bases from J, with 15 bases between. In nucleotides, the CDR3 is TGTGCCAGCAGCCCCCGAGTTGCGATAGGAAACACCATATATTTT. This encodes CASSPRVAIGNTIYF.

The V gene is TRBV10-3, the J gene TRBJ2-2; D possibly uses TRBD1 or TRBD2 (5 bases each). The V gene lost 2 bases and the J gene lost 7 bases, with 8 bases spanning the gap. This CDR3 is 13 amino acids long. Per the germline V gene, CDR1 is ENHRY and CDR2 is SYGVKD. This CDR3 reads CAISEGTVGELFF. The DNA for the CDR3 is TGTGCCATCAGTGAGGGGACGGTCGGGGAGCTGTTTTTT.

J is TRBJ1-4 and V is TRBV29-1, with 9 bases lining up with TRBD1. CDR1 is SQVTM and CDR2 is ANQGSEA in the germline V gene. Trimming removed 6 bases from V and 8 bases from J; junction bases left unmatched: 16. This CDR3 region has 16 residues. The CDR3 coding sequence is TGCAGCGTCCTATCCTCAACAGGGGGCTTCAGGGAAAAACTGTTTTTT. Its translation: CSVLSSTGGFREKLFF.

This clone was found a few times. The chain couples TRBV5-4 to TRBJ2-7; D gene unclear. CDR1 and CDR2 from the germline V gene are SGHNT and YYREEE (reference sequence). CDR3 size: 15 residues. V was clipped by 1 base and J by 5 bases, with 16 bases between them. Here the CDR3 reads CASSLWSLGIDEQYF. In DNA, the CDR3 is TGTGCCAGCAGCTTGTGGTCCCTAGGTATCGACGAGCAGTACTTC.

The rearrangement joins TRBV28 to TRBJ1-5; maybe TRBD1 (6 bases). This CDR3 comprises 15 residues. V was shortened by 6 bases and J by 1 base, with 13 bases between the two germline ends. Germline loops: CDR1 MDHEN, CDR2 SYDVKM. CDR3 loop: CASSNREGSNQPQHF. CDR3 nucleotides: TGTGCCAGCAGCAACAGGGAAGGGAGCAATCAGCCCCAGCATTTT.

This clone is categorized as medium-sized (0.01 to 0.1%). The chain recombines TRBV5-8 with TRBJ2-7; no clear D. Deletions cut 2 bases from V and 2 bases from J, with 14 bases between. Germline values: CDR1 SGHTS, CDR2 YDEGEE. The CDR3 has 15 amino acids. CDR3 region: CASSFPQDGTYEQYF. The CDR3 DNA reads TGTGCCAGCAGCTTCCCCCAGGACGGAACCTACGAGCAGTACTTC.

Sample share makes this clone medium-sized. This chain joins TRBV29-1 and TRBJ2-2, with TRBD1 matching over 8 bases. The ends lost 0 bases at V and 4 bases at J; junction bases unmatched: 4. Germline loops: CDR1 SQVTM, CDR2 ANQGSEA. There are 15 residues in the CDR3. The CDR3 here is CSVEDRGLGTGELFF. CDR3 nucleotides: TGCAGCGTTGAAGACAGGGGGCTGGGCACCGGGGAGCTGTTTTTT.

This clone counts as medium-sized. V usage is TRBV30 and J usage is TRBJ1-4; 7 bases agree with TRBD1. The J segment lost 5 bases and the V segment lost 1 base, leaving 4 bases of the junction unmatched. Germline lookup yields CDR1 GTSNPN and CDR2 SVGIG (reference sequence). The CDR3 has 14 residues. Here the CDR3 DNA reads TGTGCCTGGAGTGAGGGGACAGCAAATGAAAAACTGTTTTTT. Residues: CAWSEGTANEKLFF.

The chain employs TRBV18 and TRBJ2-5, with D possibly TRBD1 on 7 matching bases. This CDR3 is built from 15 residues. Trimming cost V 6 bases and J 2 bases, with 16 bases left between them. Germline values: CDR1 KGHSH, CDR2 LQKENI. The CDR3 bases are TGTGCCAGCTCGGCGACAGGGAGGAAGCAAGAGACCCAGTACTTC. The encoded protein is CASSATGRKQETQYF.

CDR3 bases: TGTGCCAGTACCCCACGGCTCCGAGCAATTCAGCCCCAGCATTTT. It yields the protein CASTPRLRAIQPQHF. The chain combines TRBV19 with TRBJ1-5; D not resolved. CDR1 LNHDA and CDR2 SQIVND come from the germline V gene (reference sequence). V shed 7 bases and J shed 6 bases, with 19 bases lying between them. CDR3 length equals 15 residues.

The V call is TRBV27, the J call TRBJ1-5; 7 nucleotides align to TRBD1. After removal of 2 bases from V and 8 bases from J, the junction contained 6 bases not matched to a gene. The CDR3 runs 14 residues. The germline gives CDR1 MNHEY, CDR2 SMNVEV (reference sequence). The chain's CDR3 is CASSLRGTVEPQHF. Written as DNA, the CDR3 is TGTGCCAGCAGTTTACGGGGGACAGTTGAGCCCCAGCATTTT.

The rearrangement joins TRBV5-1 to TRBJ1-4; a possible D gene is TRBD1 (5 bases). V was pared by 0 bases and J by 8 bases, with 11 bases between. The CDR3 sequence is 14 residues long. Per the germline V gene, CDR1 is SGHRS and CDR2 is YFSETQ. The CDR3 sequence: CASSLGGLGEKLFF. For the CDR3, the DNA is TGCGCCAGCAGCTTGGGGGGGTTGGGCGAAAAACTGTTTTTT.

The chain combines TRBV6-1 with TRBJ2-1; D may be TRBD2 (6 bases). V was clipped by 4 bases and J by 12 bases, with 13 bases between them. This CDR3 contains 12 residues. Germline assignment: CDR1 MNHNS and CDR2 SASEGT. In nucleotides, the CDR3 is TGTGCCAGCAGTGGGCAACTGGGGGGGCAGTTCTTC. It is translated as CASSGQLGGQFF.

The genes are TRBV12-5 and TRBJ2-6, with D tentatively TRBD1 (5 bases). V was trimmed by 4 bases and J by 5 bases, leaving 21 bases between them. The CDR3 has 18 amino acids. Germline assignment: CDR1 LGHNT and CDR2 FRNRAP. The CDR3 nucleotides read TGTGCTAGTGGTTCCACATATGCAGGACAAAGTCGGGCCAACGTCCTGACTTTC. It encodes CASGSTYAGQSRANVLTF.

The gene calls are TRBV27 and TRBJ2-2; D unclear. The ends were cut back, 5 bases at V and 0 bases at J, with 13 bases in the middle. CDR1 and CDR2 (germline): MNHEY, SMNVEV (reference sequence). The CDR3 extends over 16 amino acids. The DNA for the CDR3 is TGTGCCAGCAGTCCACCCCTAGACACGAACACCGGGGAGCTGTTTTTT. It specifies CASSPPLDTNTGELFF.

The V gene is TRBV11-2, the J gene TRBJ2-3; 10 bases line up with TRBD2. Unmatched junction bases numbered 2, after V lost 7 bases and J lost 1 base. Germline CDR1 is SGHAT and CDR2 is FQNNGV. This CDR3 has 14 amino acids. The CDR3 is CASTLAGGTDTQYF. The CDR3 region has the DNA TGTGCCAGCACCCTAGCGGGGGGCACAGATACGCAGTATTTT.

In DNA form, the CDR3 reads TGCGCCAGCAGCCCGGGACTAGCAGTGTCTACGCAGTATTTT. Its translation: CASSPGLAVSTQYF. V gene TRBV4-1 combines with J gene TRBJ2-3, with TRBD2 identical over 9 bases. The germline gives CDR1 MGHRA, CDR2 YSYEKL. The CDR3 is 14 amino acids. V lost 4 bases to trimming and J lost 8 bases; unmatched junction nucleotides: 7.

The chain employs TRBV5-3 and TRBJ1-2; the D is unclear. TRBV5-3 counts as an open reading frame of uncertain function. Trimming shortened V by 0 bases and J by 7 bases, and 13 bases separated the two germline ends. The CDR3 totals 14 residues. The CDR3 is CARSLACNCTGYTF. DNA for the CDR3: TGTGCCAGAAGCTTGGCCTGTAATTGTACTGGCTACACCTTC.

The chain recombines TRBV2 with TRBJ2-6; 12 positions agree with TRBD1. Germline V gene lookup returns CDR1 SNHLY and CDR2 FYNNEI. Losses at the gene ends were 8 bases for V and 1 base for J; bases not matched to a gene: 6. This CDR3 region has 17 residues. This chain's CDR3 is CASSPGQGASGANVLTF. DNA of the CDR3: TGTGCCAGCTCCCCGGGACAGGGGGCATCTGGGGCCAACGTCCTGACTTTC.

The V and J genes are TRBV29-1 and TRBJ1-2; D might be TRBD1 (5 bases). V shed 4 bases and J shed 0 bases, with 9 bases lying between them. This CDR3 has 13 residues. The germline CDR1 and CDR2 sequences are SQVTM and ANQGSEA. The CDR3 nucleotides are TGCAGCGTTGCAGGGAAGGCTAACTATGGCTACACCTTC. Translating gives CSVAGKANYGYTF.